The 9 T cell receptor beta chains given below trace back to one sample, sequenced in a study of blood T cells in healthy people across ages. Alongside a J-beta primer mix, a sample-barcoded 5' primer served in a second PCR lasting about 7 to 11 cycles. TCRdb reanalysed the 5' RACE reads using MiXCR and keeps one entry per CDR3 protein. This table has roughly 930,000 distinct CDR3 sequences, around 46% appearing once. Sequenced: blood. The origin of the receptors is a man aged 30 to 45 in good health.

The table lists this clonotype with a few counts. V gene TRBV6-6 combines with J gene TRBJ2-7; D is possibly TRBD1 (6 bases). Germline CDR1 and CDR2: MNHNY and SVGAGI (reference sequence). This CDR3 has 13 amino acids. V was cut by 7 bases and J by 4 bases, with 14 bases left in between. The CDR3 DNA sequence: TGTGCCAGCAACCATCGAGGGGGTTACGAGCAGTACTTC. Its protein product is CASNHRGGYEQYF.

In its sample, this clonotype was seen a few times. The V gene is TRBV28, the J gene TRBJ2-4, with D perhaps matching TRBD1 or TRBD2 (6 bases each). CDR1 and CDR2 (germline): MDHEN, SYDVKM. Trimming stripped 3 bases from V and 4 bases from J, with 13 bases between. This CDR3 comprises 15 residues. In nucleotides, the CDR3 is TGTGCCAGCAGTTTCTGGGGGGCGCCGAAAAACATTCAGTACTTC. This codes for CASSFWGAPKNIQYF. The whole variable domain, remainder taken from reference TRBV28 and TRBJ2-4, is DVKVTQSSRYLVKRTGEKVFLECVQDMDHENMFWYRQDPGLGLRLIYFSYDVKMKEKGDIPEGYSVSREKKERFSLILESASTNQTSMYLCASSFWGAPKNIQYFGAGTRLSVL.

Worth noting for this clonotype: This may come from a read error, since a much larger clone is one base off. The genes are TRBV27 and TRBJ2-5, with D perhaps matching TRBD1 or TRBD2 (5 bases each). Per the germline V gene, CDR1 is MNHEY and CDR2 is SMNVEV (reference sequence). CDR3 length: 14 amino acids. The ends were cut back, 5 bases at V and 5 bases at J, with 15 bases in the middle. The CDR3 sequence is CASSVGTKGETQYF. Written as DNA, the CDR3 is TGTGCCAGCAGTGTGGGGACCAAGGGGGAGACCCAGTACTTC.

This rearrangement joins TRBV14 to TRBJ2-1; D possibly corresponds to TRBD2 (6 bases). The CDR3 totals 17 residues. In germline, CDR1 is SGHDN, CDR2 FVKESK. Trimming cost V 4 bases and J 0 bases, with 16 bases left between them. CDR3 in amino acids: CASSPPGTSGSYNEQFF. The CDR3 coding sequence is TGTGCCAGCAGCCCCCCCGGGACTTCCGGCTCCTACAATGAGCAGTTCTTC. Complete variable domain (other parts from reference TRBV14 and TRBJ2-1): EAGVTQFPSHSVIEKGQTVTLRCDPISGHDNLYWYRRVMGKEIKFLLHFVKESKQDESGMPNNRFLAERTGGTYSTLKVQPAELEDSGVYFCASSPPGTSGSYNEQFFGPGTRLTVL.

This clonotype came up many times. The CDR3 protein is CAISTGTGRQETQYF. The CDR3 DNA sequence: TGTGCCATTAGTACCGGGACAGGGCGACAAGAGACCCAGTACTTC. This chain joins TRBV10-3 and TRBJ2-5; TRBD1 matches 9 bases. The CDR3 extends over 15 amino acids. Germline-derived CDR1 and CDR2 are ENHRY and SYGVKD. The V and J ends lost 9 bases and 2 bases, in that order; junction bases with no gene match: 10.

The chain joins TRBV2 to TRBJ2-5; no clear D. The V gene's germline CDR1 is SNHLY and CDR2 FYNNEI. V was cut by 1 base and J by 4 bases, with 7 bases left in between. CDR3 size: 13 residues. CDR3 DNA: TGTGCCAGCAGTGAAGGGTTACGAGAGACCCAGTACTTC. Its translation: CASSEGLRETQYF.

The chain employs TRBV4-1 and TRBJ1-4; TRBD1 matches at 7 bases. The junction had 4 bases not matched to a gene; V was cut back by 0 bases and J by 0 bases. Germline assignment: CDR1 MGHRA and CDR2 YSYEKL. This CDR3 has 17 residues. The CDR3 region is CASSQEGGRATNEKLFF. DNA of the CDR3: TGCGCCAGCAGCCAAGAAGGGGGCCGAGCAACTAATGAAAAACTGTTTTTT.

The CDR3 reads CSASRLAEAYNEQFF. For the CDR3, the DNA is TGCAGTGCTAGTAGACTAGCGGAAGCCTACAATGAGCAGTTCTTC. This chain joins TRBV20-1 and TRBJ2-1, with 9 bases identical to TRBD2. J lost 2 bases, V lost 3 bases, and 5 bases had no gene match. This CDR3 has 15 amino acids. The germline V gene encodes CDR1 DFQATT and CDR2 SNEGSKA (reference sequence).

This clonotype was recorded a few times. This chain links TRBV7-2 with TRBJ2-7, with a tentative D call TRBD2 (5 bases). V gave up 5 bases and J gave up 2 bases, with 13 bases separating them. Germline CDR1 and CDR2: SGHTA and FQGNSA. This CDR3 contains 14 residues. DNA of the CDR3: TGTGCCAGCAGCCCGTCCGGACTTACCTACGAGCAGTACTTC. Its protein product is CASSPSGLTYEQYF. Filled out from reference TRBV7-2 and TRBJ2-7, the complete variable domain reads GAGVSQSPSNKVTEKGKDVELRCDPISGHTALYWYRQSLGQGLEFLIYFQGNSAPDKSGLPSDRFSAERTGGSVSTLTIQRTQQEDSAVYLCASSPSGLTYEQYFGPGTRLTVT.